This TCR beta chain comes out of a study of cytomegalovirus exposure and HLA in healthy donors. Points from the study as a whole: Based on reports, TCR beta sequences accurately predicted HLA-A and HLA-B alleles for most subjects. Only CMV serostatus was available as immune exposure information. Presence/absence results assume similar sequencing depth per donor, which may not hold. Per a prior analysis, the majority of TCR beta V segments were productive roughly 87% or roughly 30% of the time.

Vbeta (60) and Jbeta (13) primers were used in the PCR. The data were produced by immunoSEQ multiplex PCR, yet TCRdb's version contains in-frame clones alone and is incomplete. Found here are 200,000 to 300,000 clones, about 80% of them singletons; the top ten hold more than 5%. With respect to this clone: Its cognate antigen is unknown.

Sequenced material: PBMCs. The sequence was obtained from a woman aged 40 to 49 in good health and CMV-seropositive.

The DNA of the CDR3 is TGTGCCAGCAGCCAAGACTACACTCAGCCCCAGCATTTT. Encoded protein: CASSQDYTQPQHF. The rearrangement links TRBV7-2 to TRBJ1-5, with D unresolved. Germline V lookup: CDR1 SGHTA, CDR2 FQGNSA. V lost 5 bases and J 6 bases, leaving 11 bases between the germline ends. The CDR3 contains 13 residues.